Below, 21 T cell receptor beta chains from the same sample are listed, as sequenced in a study of Graves' ophthalmopathy and Graves' hyperthyroidism. Beta-chain TCR CDR3 regions were amplified from RNA transcripts. First-round RT-PCR employed HTBI primers, with a second-round multiplex PCR after it. MiXCR, applied by TCRdb to the multiplex PCR reads, yields one record per CDR3 protein. This table holds under 350,000 distinct CDR3 sequences, around a sixth found once. Sequencing used peripheral blood. Receptors originate from an adult man with Graves' ophthalmopathy.

This clonotype was seen at least ten times. The rearrangement joins TRBV15 to TRBJ1-3; 8 bases are shared with TRBD1. Looked up from germline, CDR1 is LNHNV and CDR2 is YYDKDF (reference sequence). The CDR3 is 15 amino acids. With 7 bases clipped from V and 1 base from J, the junction kept 6 bases outside the gene matches. CDR3 in DNA: TGTGCCACCAACATAGACAGGGGATCTGGAAACACCATATATTTT. This sequence encodes CATNIDRGSGNTIYF. Filled out from reference TRBV15 and TRBJ1-3, the complete variable domain reads DAMVIQNPRYQVTQFGKPVTLSCSQTLNHNVMYWYQQKSSQAPKLLFHYYDKDFNNEADTPDNFQSRRPNTSFCFLDIRSPGLGDTAMYLCATNIDRGSGNTIYFGEGSWLTVV.

Concerning this clonotype: It may be a read error: a sequence one base away is much more abundant. The CDR3 nucleotides are TGCAGCACCGGGGGTCACGGGGGTGAAGATGAAGCTTTCTTT. It specifies CSTGGHGGEDEAFF. The chain couples TRBV29-1 to TRBJ1-1; D is possibly TRBD1 (5 bases). V shed 8 bases and J shed 7 bases, with 23 bases lying between them. The CDR3 runs 14 residues. The germline V gene has CDR1 SQVTM and CDR2 ANQGSEA. Full variable domain (remainder filled in from reference TRBV29-1 and TRBJ1-1): SAVISQKPSRDICQRGTSLTIQCQVDSQVTMMFWYRQQPGQSLTLIATANQGSEATYESGFVIDKFPISRPNLTFSTLTVSNMSPEDSSIYLCSTGGHGGEDEAFFGQGTRLTVV.

The table lists this clonotype with many counts. V usage is TRBV7-2 and J usage is TRBJ1-6; D possibly corresponds to TRBD1 (6 bases). CDR3 size: 15 residues. Germline CDR1 is SGHTA and CDR2 is FQGNSA. Trimming removed 4 bases at V and 7 bases at J, with 14 bases between. CDR3 coding DNA: TGTGCCAGCAGCTCCCAGACAGGCCTGAATTCACCCCTCCACTTT. Amino acid sequence: CASSSQTGLNSPLHF. Combining the CDR3 with reference TRBV7-2 and TRBJ1-6 gives the whole variable domain GAGVSQSPSNKVTEKGKDVELRCDPISGHTALYWYRQSLGQGLEFLIYFQGNSAPDKSGLPSDRFSAERTGGSVSTLTIQRTQQEDSAVYLCASSSQTGLNSPLHFGNGTRLTVT.

This clonotype has ten or more counts. V and J are TRBV10-3 and TRBJ1-2, with D hard to call. CDR1 and CDR2 (germline): ENHRY, SYGVKD. This CDR3 has 15 residues. The germline V and J ends were trimmed by 0 bases and 6 bases, with 14 bases remaining between them. The DNA for the CDR3 is TGTGCCATCAGTGAGTCGTTAACCGCTCAGGATGGCTACACCTTC. It encodes CAISESLTAQDGYTF.

This clonotype was detected ten times or more. This sequence joins TRBV28 and TRBJ1-1; no clear D gene. The CDR3 contains 13 residues. Germline V gene sequence: CDR1 MDHEN, CDR2 SYDVKM. Trimming removed 1 base at V and 4 bases at J, with 7 bases between. The CDR3 protein is CASSLYRGTEAFF. The DNA for the CDR3 is TGTGCCAGCAGTTTATATCGGGGCACTGAAGCTTTCTTT.

This clonotype has a count of ten or more. The V call is TRBV12-3 or TRBV12-4, the J call TRBJ2-5; 8 bases are a match to TRBD1. V gave up 6 bases and J gave up 6 bases; unmatched junction bases: 9. The CDR3 length is 14 residues. CDR3 DNA sequence: TGTGCCAGCAGCCTAGGACAGGGTTGGCAGACCCAGTACTTC. As protein: CASSLGQGWQTQYF.

At least ten counts were recorded for this clonotype. The CDR3 loop is CATSDGLETQYF. DNA for the CDR3: TGTGCCACCAGTGACGGGTTAGAGACCCAGTACTTC. The gene calls are TRBV24-1 and TRBJ2-5; D not certain. Per the germline V gene, CDR1 is KGHDR and CDR2 is SFDVKD. The CDR3 spans 12 residues. V lost 4 bases and J lost 4, with 6 bases in between.

This clonotype has ten or more counts. V is TRBV5-6 and J is TRBJ2-5, with D perhaps TRBD2 (6 bases). Germline values: CDR1 SGHDT, CDR2 YYEEEE. The V end lost 2 bases, the J end lost 5 bases, and 16 bases lay between the germline ends. This CDR3 region has 15 residues. The CDR3 DNA sequence: TGTGCCAGCAGCTTTTTTAGCCTAGCGAGGGAGACCCAGTACTTC. Its translation is CASSFFSLARETQYF.

The chain uses TRBV2 and TRBJ2-5; TRBD2 might be the D (7 bases). Trimming stripped 4 bases from V and 9 bases from J, with 15 bases between. Germline V gene data show CDR1 as SNHLY and CDR2 as FYNNEI. The CDR3 loop spans 13 amino acids. CDR3 nucleotide sequence: TGTGCCAGCAGTGGGGGGGGCCTCGTTCCCCAGTACTTC. This gives the protein CASSGGGLVPQYF.

This clonotype was counted between two and nine times. J is TRBJ2-5 and V is TRBV20-1; 16 nucleotides agree with TRBD2. The V segment lost 6 bases and the J segment 5 bases; nucleotides outside the gene matches: 9. The CDR3 is made up of 16 amino acids. Germline-derived CDR1 and CDR2 are DFQATT and SNEGSKA (reference sequence). The CDR3 region is CSAGPGTSGRAETQYF. The CDR3 DNA sequence: TGCAGTGCGGGACCCGGGACTAGCGGGAGGGCGGAGACCCAGTACTTC.

This clonotype has ten or more counts. V gene TRBV28 combines with J gene TRBJ1-1; D uncertain. V gave up 2 bases and J gave up 10 bases, with 11 bases separating them. CDR3 length: 12 amino acids. Germline CDR1 reads MDHEN; CDR2 reads SYDVKM. The DNA of the CDR3 is TGTGCCAGCAGTTTAACGGGAATCGGAGCTTTCTTT. This translates into CASSLTGIGAFF.

The chain links TRBV28 to TRBJ2-5; perhaps D is TRBD1 or TRBD2 (6 bases each). CDR1 and CDR2 (germline): MDHEN, SYDVKM. V lost 1 base to trimming and J lost 5 bases, with 20 bases between them. The length of the CDR3 is 17 residues. The CDR3 here is CASSLYVPSGASETQYF. CDR3 in DNA: TGTGCCAGCAGTTTATATGTCCCGTCGGGGGCATCGGAGACCCAGTACTTC.

This clonotype was recorded at least ten times. The chain couples TRBV29-1 to TRBJ2-5; D is unclear. The V and J ends lost 4 bases and 4 bases respectively, with 10 bases between them. Germline values: CDR1 SQVTM, CDR2 ANQGSEA. CDR3 length: 12 amino acids. In DNA form, the CDR3 reads TGCAGCGTTGCGAAGGAGACAGAGACCCAGTACTTC. Translation: CSVAKETETQYF.

This clonotype was counted at least ten times. V usage is TRBV10-3 and J usage is TRBJ2-2; D call uncertain. Germline CDR1 and CDR2: ENHRY and SYGVKD. The V gene lost 3 bases and the J gene lost 1 base, with 6 bases spanning the gap. The CDR3 has 14 amino acids. This CDR3 is CAISDSGNTGELFF. CDR3 DNA sequence: TGTGCCATCAGTGATTCGGGGAACACCGGGGAGCTGTTTTTT.

This clonotype was observed at least ten times. V and J are TRBV5-1 and TRBJ2-5; D gene ambiguous. V was trimmed by 0 bases and J by 4 bases, leaving 13 bases between them. Germline CDR1 SGHRS, CDR2 YFSETQ. CDR3 length: 15 amino acids. Here the CDR3 DNA reads TGCGCCAGCAGCTTGGCCGGAGAGGATACAGAGACCCAGTACTTC. Translated: CASSLAGEDTETQYF.

This clonotype was recorded many times. V usage is TRBV14 and J usage is TRBJ1-1, with TRBD1 as a possible D gene (5 bases). With 3 bases removed from V and 1 base from J, the gap between germline ends came to 15 bases. The CDR3 covers 16 residues. The germline V gene has CDR1 SGHDN and CDR2 FVKESK. The CDR3 nucleotides read TGTGCCAGCAGCCATCGCAGCCGGGGCCGGAACACTGAAGCTTTCTTT. This encodes CASSHRSRGRNTEAFF.

This sequence joins TRBV14 and TRBJ2-5, with D unresolved. This CDR3 has 13 residues. The V gene lost 7 bases and the J gene lost 5 bases, with 14 bases spanning the gap. Germline CDR1 reads SGHDN; CDR2 reads FVKESK. The CDR3 loop is CASTGHLQETQYF. CDR3 sequence (DNA): TGTGCCAGCACAGGCCATTTACAGGAGACCCAGTACTTC.

This clonotype was found many times. The CDR3 sequence: CAISKTGGETEAFF. In nucleotides, the CDR3 is TGTGCCATCAGTAAAACAGGGGGAGAGACTGAAGCTTTCTTT. This rearrangement joins TRBV10-3 to TRBJ1-1, with TRBD1 matching 8 bases. J was trimmed by 5 bases and V by 5 bases; bases with no gene match: 7. In germline, CDR1 is ENHRY, CDR2 SYGVKD. The CDR3 runs 14 residues.

This clonotype was seen a few times. CDR3 amino acids: CEALNTEAFF. The DNA of the CDR3 is TGTGAAGCTTTGAACACTGAAGCTTTCTTT. The rearrangement links TRBV19 to TRBJ1-1; D is undetermined. Germline V gene data show CDR1 as LNHDA and CDR2 as SQIVND (reference sequence). This CDR3 has 10 residues. Using reference TRBV19 and TRBJ1-1 for the parts outside the CDR3, the full variable domain is DGGITQSPKYLFRKEGQNVTLSCEQNLNHDAMYWYRQDPGQGLRLIYYSQIVNDFQKGDIAEGYSVSREKKESFPLTVTSAQKNPTAFYLCEALNTEAFFGQGTRLTVV.

This clonotype was counted at least ten times. At one end the junction does not follow the germline gene, possibly because of a read error. V usage is TRBV4-2 and J usage is TRBJ1-1; D not certain. This CDR3 region has 14 residues. Germline V gene lookup returns CDR1 LGHNA and CDR2 YNFKEQ. The DNA for the CDR3 is TGTGCCAGCAGCCAAGGGGGTGGGAACCCTGAAGCTTTCTTT. Protein sequence: CASSQGGGNPEAFF.

This clonotype was seen at least ten times. This chain connects TRBV29-1 to TRBJ2-5; 9 bases align to TRBD1. V dropped 6 bases and J dropped 3; count of bases not matched to a gene: 8. Germline V gene data show CDR1 as SQVTM and CDR2 as ANQGSEA. The CDR3 runs 14 residues. The CDR3 bases are TGCAGCGTATCGGACAGGGGATGGGAAGAGACCCAGTACTTC. It specifies CSVSDRGWEETQYF.